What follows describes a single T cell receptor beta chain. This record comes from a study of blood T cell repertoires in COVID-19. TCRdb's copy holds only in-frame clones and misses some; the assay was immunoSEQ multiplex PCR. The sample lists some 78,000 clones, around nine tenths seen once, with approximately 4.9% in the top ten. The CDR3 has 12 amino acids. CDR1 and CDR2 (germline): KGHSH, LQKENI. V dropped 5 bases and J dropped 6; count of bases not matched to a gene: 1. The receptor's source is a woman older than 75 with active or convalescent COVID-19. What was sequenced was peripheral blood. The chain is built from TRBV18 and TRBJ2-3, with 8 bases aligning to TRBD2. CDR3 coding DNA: TGTGCCAGCTCAGGCGGGGGGGATACGCAGTATTTT. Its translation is CASSGGGDTQYF.